This record concerns one T cell receptor beta chain sequence. Time point given: pre-sensitization, week 0. Treatment denoted: therapeutic diphenylcyclopropenone sensitization with weekly scalp DPC. This entry is derived from a study of human T cells and chemical hapten exposure. Study context: Weekly administration of diphenylcyclopropenone to the scalp of patients continued throughout the roughly 24-week study. Small volume differences among pooled libraries mainly caused per-sample TCR yield variation.

Separate cDNA molecules received unique molecular identifiers, which the library attached to them. Study processing details: A per-sample median of roughly 97,000 TCRs was observed, with a range of roughly 20,000 to 690,600. Each CDR3 protein gets one entry after TCRdb re-called the RACE reads with MiXCR. The V and J calls were not made by the authors but by TCRdb's processing. The sample consists of fewer than 350,000 distinct CDR3 sequences, over 7.5% of them appearing once. CDR1 and CDR2 (germline): KGHDR, SFDVKD. V dropped 10 bases and J dropped 1 base, with 15 bases sitting between them. CDR3 length: 14 amino acids.

The chain combines TRBV24-1 with TRBJ1-1; a possible D gene is TRBD1 (5 bases). The origin of this receptor is a man aged 18 to 30 with alopecia areata. Some clones in this sample may be carry-over from other donors' samples. The sample was whole blood, taken in connection with sensitization to the hapten diphenylcyclopropenone (DPC). As DNA, the CDR3 is TGTGCCACGACGAGGGGCGGCGAGAACACTGAAGCTTTCTTT. Residues: CATTRGGENTEAFF.